The rows below give T cell receptor beta chains drawn from one sample of a study of blood T cell repertoires in COVID-19. Using immunoSEQ multiplex PCR, the repertoire was profiled, and TCRdb retains in-frame clones only, with some absent. The data contain about 140,000 clones, approximately 86% of them singletons. Sequencing input: peripheral blood. The receptors derive from a woman aged 55-75 years with acute or convalescent COVID-19. The CDR3 runs from the conserved cysteine through the conserved F or W. Each record gives: V gene, J gene, CDR3 protein.

>TRBV2|TRBJ1-2
CASTGQPTNYGYTF
>TRBV29-1|TRBJ1-2
CSVDAGTGVIYGYTF
>TRBV2|TRBJ2-1
CASRAYSGYNEQFF
>TRBV5-1|TRBJ2-1
CASSVRTGGGYNEQFF
>TRBV27|TRBJ2-3
CASRLAGGNTDTQYF
>TRBV9|TRBJ1-1
CASSPRGGNTEAFF
>TRBV5-4|TRBJ2-3
CASSWGGQGTDTQYF
>TRBV15|TRBJ1-3
CATSREKAWDWSSGNTIYF
>TRBV19|TRBJ2-1
CASTSGGAYNEQFF
>TRBV18|TRBJ1-6
CASSPYRGSYNSPLHF
>TRBV29-1|TRBJ1-1
CSVEPRTGRTEAFF
>TRBV5-1|TRBJ2-1
CASSLASGGSNEQFF
>TRBV6-5|TRBJ1-1
CASSLTGGSEKKAFF
>TRBV28|TRBJ2-7
CASSLAEEQYF
>TRBV25-1|TRBJ2-1
CASSVPPGQGRSNEQFF